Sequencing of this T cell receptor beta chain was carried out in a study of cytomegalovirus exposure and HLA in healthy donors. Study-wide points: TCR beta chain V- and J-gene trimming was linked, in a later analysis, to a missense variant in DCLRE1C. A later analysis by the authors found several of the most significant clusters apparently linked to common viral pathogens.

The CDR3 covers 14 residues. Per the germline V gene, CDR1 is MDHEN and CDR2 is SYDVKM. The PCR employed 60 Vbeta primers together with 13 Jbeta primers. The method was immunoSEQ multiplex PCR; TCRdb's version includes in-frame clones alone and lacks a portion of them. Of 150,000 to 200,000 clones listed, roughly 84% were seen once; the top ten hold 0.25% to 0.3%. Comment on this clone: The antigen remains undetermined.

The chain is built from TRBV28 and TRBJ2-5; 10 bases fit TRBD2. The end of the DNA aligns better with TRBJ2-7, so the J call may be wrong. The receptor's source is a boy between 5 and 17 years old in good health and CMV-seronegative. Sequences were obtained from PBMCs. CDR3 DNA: TGTGCCAGCAGTCCTAGCGGGAGCCGCTACGAGCAGTACTTC. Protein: CASSPSGSRYEQYF.